Shown below are 9 T cell receptor beta chains from a single sample sequenced in a study of blood T cells in healthy people across ages. It was with a sample-barcoded 5' primer and a J-beta primer mix that a second PCR of roughly 7 to 12 cycles was run. MiXCR, run by TCRdb on the 5' RACE reads, gives a single entry per CDR3 protein. The sample holds roughly 650,000 distinct CDR3 sequences, about a third seen once. Specimen: blood. The origin of the receptors is a woman of 80 years or more in good health.

This clonotype showed up just once. At one end the junction does not follow the germline gene, possibly because of a read error. This rearrangement joins TRBV28 to TRBJ1-1; D is uncertain. The CDR3 has 15 amino acids. Germline lookup yields CDR1 MDHEN and CDR2 SYDVKM. The CDR3 region is CASSLPIAGSTEAFF. The CDR3 bases are TGTGCCAGTAGTTTACCCATCGCGGGGTCCACTGAAGCTTTCTTT.

This clonotype was counted many times. DNA for the CDR3: TGTGCCAGCACCTACGGACTAGCGGGGGGTCAAAATGAGCAGTTCTTC. Translating gives CASTYGLAGGQNEQFF. This chain links TRBV6-2 or TRBV6-3 with TRBJ2-1, with 14 positions matching TRBD2. With V trimmed by 7 bases and J by 7 bases, 9 bases remained unmatched. The CDR3 runs to 16 residues. CDR1 and CDR2 (germline): MNHEY, SVGEGT.

The chain combines TRBV24-1 with TRBJ2-3, with D unresolved. The CDR3 spans 11 residues. V was pared by 9 bases and J by 6 bases, with 9 bases between. From germline, CDR1 is KGHDR and CDR2 SFDVKD. CDR3 DNA sequence: TGTGCCACCGGATTTGCGGATACGCAGTATTTT. This encodes CATGFADTQYF.

Of note for this clonotype: A much larger clone sits a single nucleotide away, making a read error possible. The rearrangement uses TRBV24-1 and TRBJ2-3; 12 bases line up with TRBD1. The CDR3 length is 15 residues. Germline loops: CDR1 KGHDR, CDR2 SFDVKD. Written as DNA, the CDR3 is TGTGCCACCAGTCCGGGACAGGGGGCCGGAGATGCGCAGTATTTT. This sequence encodes CATSPGQGAGDAQYF.

The chain recombines TRBV5-1 with TRBJ2-7, with D unresolved. Germline V lookup: CDR1 SGHRS, CDR2 YFSETQ. CDR3 length: 15 residues. V gave up 1 base and J gave up 2 bases, with 13 bases separating them. The CDR3 is CASSLTPSPTYEQYF. In DNA form, the CDR3 reads TGCGCCAGCAGCTTGACTCCCTCGCCTACCTACGAGCAGTACTTC.

This sequence joins TRBV5-6 and TRBJ2-4; maybe TRBD2 (5 bases). The closer fit of TRBJ2-7 to the DNA end suggests the J call may be wrong. Germline CDR1 is SGHDT and CDR2 is YYEEEE. The CDR3 consists of 13 residues. CDR3 region: CASSTRGPYEQYF. CDR3 in DNA: TGTGCCAGCAGCACTAGAGGTCCCTACGAGCAGTACTTC.

The chain has TRBV7-2 and TRBJ2-1; D uncertain. This CDR3 comprises 15 residues. Germline V lookup: CDR1 SGHTA, CDR2 FQGNSA. The V end was cut by 7 bases, the J end by 8 bases, with 21 bases between. CDR3 DNA: TGTGCCAGCAACTCACAAGGGCCGCTGGATCATGAGCAGTTCTTC. This translates into CASNSQGPLDHEQFF.

Ten or more counts support this clonotype. J is TRBJ2-1 and V is TRBV6-1, with D perhaps TRBD2 (5 bases). In germline, CDR1 is MNHNS, CDR2 SASEGT. This CDR3 has 13 amino acids. The V end was cut by 3 bases, the J end by 7 bases, with 10 bases between. The CDR3 nucleotides are TGTGCCAGCAGTGAGGTACGGGGAAATGAGCAGTTCTTC. It is translated as CASSEVRGNEQFF.

Many counts were recorded for this clonotype. V usage is TRBV10-3 and J usage is TRBJ2-7; D is possibly TRBD1 (5 bases). Trimming pared 8 bases from V and 1 base from J, leaving 12 bases between. The germline gives CDR1 ENHRY, CDR2 SYGVKD. CDR3 length equals 13 residues. In nucleotides, the CDR3 is TGTGCCATCTCTTTAAAGGGGTCCTACGAGCAGTACTTC. Translating it yields CAISLKGSYEQYF.